This is a list of T cell receptor beta chains from one sample in a study of tumor and adjacent non-tumor tissue in lung cancer. TCRdb fed the multiplex PCR reads into MiXCR, producing one record per CDR3 protein. Of about 50,000 distinct CDR3 sequences in the sample, 74% are singletons; the top ten hold roughly 25%. Sequencing was done on a sample of distant non-tumor lung tissue. Receptor source: an older woman with non-small cell lung cancer. CDR3s include the opening cysteine and the closing phenylalanine or tryptophan.

TRBJ2-5 | TRBV4-3 | CASSQDALAGGMGETQYF
TRBJ1-1 | TRBV29-1 | CSVVGTGGNIEAFF
TRBJ2-2 | TRBV6-1 | CVSSGGTSGSQNTGELFF
TRBJ2-7 | TRBV6-5 | CASSYYYYEQYF
TRBJ2-6 | TRBV4-3 | CASNLVRTETSGANVLTF
TRBJ2-7 | TRBV5-6 | CASSSRQGFHEQYF
TRBJ2-3 | TRBV5-1 | CASSLLDRPSTDTQYF
TRBJ2-2 | TRBV20-1 | CSARVTGRDTRELFF
TRBJ1-2 | TRBV28 | CASSQGAYGYTF
TRBJ2-7 | TRBV11-2 | CASSLALPSTHEQYF
TRBJ2-7 | TRBV6-1 | CASSEDSGGAYEQCF
TRBJ2-5 | TRBV4-1 | CASSRDVGPQETQYF
TRBJ2-7 | TRBV29-1 | CSVQGFRYEQYF
TRBJ2-7 | TRBV5-4 | CASSWDRSSCEQYF
TRBJ2-3 | TRBV4-1 | CTSSQKALGQGLSTDTLYF
TRBJ2-5 | TRBV4-3 | CASSQDCGLAGETQYF
TRBJ1-5 | TRBV11-2 | CASGFGGSNQPQHF
TRBJ2-3 | TRBV12-3/TRBV12-4 | CASSRTSGRWAYTQYF
TRBJ1-2 | TRBV11-2 | CASSPQLNYDYTF
TRBJ2-1 | TRBV29-1 | CSVPGQGDNEQSF
TRBJ2-4 | TRBV29-1 | CSVRGLNIQYF
TRBJ2-1 | TRBV29-1 | CSVEPHGAFFDFNEQFF
TRBJ2-5 | TRBV29-1 | CCVPLLTQETQYF
TRBJ2-2 | TRBV29-1 | CSLLEGAGGELFF
- | TRBV6-2/TRBV6-3 | CASSFVWKTNQPQYF
TRBJ2-2 | TRBV20-1 | CSVGRGSIGEPFF
TRBJ2-7 | TRBV11-2 | CTSSLERVGRRDF
TRBJ1-1 | TRBV4-3 | CASNHDMSGRYTEAFF
TRBJ1-5 | TRBV6-6 | CASSVVRRRNQPQHF
TRBJ2-1 | TRBV6-2/TRBV6-3 | CASSPQGIANEQFF
TRBJ1-1 | TRBV6-2/TRBV6-3 | CATRNREGTEAFF
TRBJ1-5 | TRBV6-1 | CASNRDGASNQPQHF
TRBJ2-2 | TRBV6-5 | CASSVGGNTGELFF
TRBJ2-5 | TRBV30 | CAWSVNTGGQETQYF
TRBJ2-2 | TRBV2 | CAGSVPGELFF
TRBJ1-3 | TRBV11-2 | CASSFGLSGYGNTIYF
TRBJ2-1 | TRBV29-1 | CSVTVGPGSYNERFF
TRBJ1-4 | TRBV4-3 | CACSQGLGGVGLFF
TRBJ2-1 | TRBV5-4 | CASSSRFEQLF
TRBJ2-6 | TRBV7-8 | CVNSRGAGGRLSGANVLTF
TRBJ2-1 | TRBV4-2 | CASTQDGSYNEQFF